This is a list of T cell receptor beta chains from one sample in a study of beta chain features in type 1 diabetes. Data came from immunoSEQ multiplex PCR; TCRdb stores just in-frame clones and leaves some out. The sample holds about 170,000 clones, 6.5% to 9.5% seen once. The sample consisted of central memory CD4+ T cells from blood. The source of these receptors is a woman in her 40s with type 1 diabetes. Both conserved end residues are part of each CDR3. D genes are given only for firm matches. A row's size may be missing; if present it is once, few, many or a size class.

TRBD1,TRBJ1-6,16,few,TRBV27,CASSLKSQGNNSPLHF,TGTGCCAGCAGTTTAAAGTCACAGGGGAATAATTCACCCCTCCACTTT
TRBD2,TRBJ2-1,15,few,TRBV4-2,CASSPGTSPNNEQFF,TGTGCCAGCAGCCCCGGGACTAGCCCAAACAATGAGCAGTTCTTC
.,TRBJ1-1,13,.,TRBV7-7,CASSQGRDTEAFF,TGTGCCAGCAGCCAAGGCCGGGACACTGAAGCTTTCTTT
TRBD1,TRBJ1-1,14,.,TRBV28,CASSPDRGRTEAFF,TGTGCCAGCAGTCCTGACAGGGGTAGAACTGAAGCTTTCTTT
TRBD2,TRBJ2-1,14,.,TRBV30,CAWVPGLGSNEQFF,TGTGCCTGGGTCCCGGGACTAGGGTCCAATGAGCAGTTCTTC
.,TRBJ2-3,15,few,TRBV28,CASSLARRGRDTQYF,TGTGCCAGCAGTCTCGCGAGACGAGGGAGGGATACGCAGTATTTT
TRBD1,TRBJ2-7,15,few,TRBV28,CASSLQGTGPDEQYF,TGTGCCAGCAGTTTACAGGGGACAGGGCCCGACGAGCAGTACTTC
.,TRBJ2-7,15,.,TRBV4-3,CASSHLLTGSYEQYF,TGCGCCAGCAGCCACCTTCTTACAGGTTCCTACGAGCAGTACTTC
.,TRBJ1-2,13,.,TRBV18,CASSPRSAGGYTF,TGTGCCAGCTCACCACGGTCCGCGGGGGGCTACACCTTC
TRBD1,TRBJ1-4,12,few,TRBV6-6,CAIQGAGEKLFF,TGTGCTATTCAGGGGGCGGGCGAAAAACTGTTTTTT
TRBD1,TRBJ2-1,13,many,TRBV11-1,CASLTGGLDEQFF,TGTGCCAGTCTGACAGGGGGACTCGATGAGCAGTTCTTC
.,TRBJ1-2,14,few,TRBV7-2,CASSLSSQTGGYTF,TGTGCCAGCAGCTTAAGTTCGCAGACGGGTGGCTACACCTTC
TRBD2,TRBJ2-7,16,few,TRBV5-1,CASSLRTSGVAYEQYF,TGCGCCAGCAGCCTACGGACTAGCGGGGTAGCCTACGAGCAGTACTTC
TRBD2,TRBJ2-5,13,few,TRBV29-1,CSVDERGGETQYF,TGCAGCGTTGATGAGCGGGGAGGGGAGACCCAGTACTTC
.,TRBJ1-1,14,.,TRBV6-5,CASSYPYVNTEAFF,TGTGCCAGCAGTTACCCTTATGTGAACACTGAAGCTTTCTTT
.,TRBJ1-2,17,.,TRBV9,CASSPRPGRGRASGYTF,TGTGCCAGCAGCCCCCGTCCCGGTAGGGGCAGGGCGTCTGGCTACACCTTC